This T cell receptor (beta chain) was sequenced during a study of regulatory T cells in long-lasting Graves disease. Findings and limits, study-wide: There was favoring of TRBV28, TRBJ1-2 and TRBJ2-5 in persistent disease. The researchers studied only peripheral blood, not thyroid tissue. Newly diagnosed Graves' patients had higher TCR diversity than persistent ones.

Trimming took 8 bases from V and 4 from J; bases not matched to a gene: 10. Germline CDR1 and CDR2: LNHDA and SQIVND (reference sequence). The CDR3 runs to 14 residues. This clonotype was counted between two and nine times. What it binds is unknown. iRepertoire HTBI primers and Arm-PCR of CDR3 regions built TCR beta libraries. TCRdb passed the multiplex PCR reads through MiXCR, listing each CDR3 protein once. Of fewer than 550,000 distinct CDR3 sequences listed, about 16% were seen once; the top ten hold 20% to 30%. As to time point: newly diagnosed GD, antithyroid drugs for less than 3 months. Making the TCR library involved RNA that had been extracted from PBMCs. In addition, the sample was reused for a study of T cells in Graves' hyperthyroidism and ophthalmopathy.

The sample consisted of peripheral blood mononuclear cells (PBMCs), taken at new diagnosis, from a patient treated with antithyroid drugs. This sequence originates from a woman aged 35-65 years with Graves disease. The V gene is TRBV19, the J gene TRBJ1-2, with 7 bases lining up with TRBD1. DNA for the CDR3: TGTGCCAGTCGTGATCGACAGGGCCTCTATGGCTACACCTTC. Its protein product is CASRDRQGLYGYTF. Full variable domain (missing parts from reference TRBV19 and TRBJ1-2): DGGITQSPKYLFRKEGQNVTLSCEQNLNHDAMYWYRQDPGQGLRLIYYSQIVNDFQKGDIAEGYSVSREKKESFPLTVTSAQKNPTAFYLCASRDRQGLYGYTFGSGTRLTVV.